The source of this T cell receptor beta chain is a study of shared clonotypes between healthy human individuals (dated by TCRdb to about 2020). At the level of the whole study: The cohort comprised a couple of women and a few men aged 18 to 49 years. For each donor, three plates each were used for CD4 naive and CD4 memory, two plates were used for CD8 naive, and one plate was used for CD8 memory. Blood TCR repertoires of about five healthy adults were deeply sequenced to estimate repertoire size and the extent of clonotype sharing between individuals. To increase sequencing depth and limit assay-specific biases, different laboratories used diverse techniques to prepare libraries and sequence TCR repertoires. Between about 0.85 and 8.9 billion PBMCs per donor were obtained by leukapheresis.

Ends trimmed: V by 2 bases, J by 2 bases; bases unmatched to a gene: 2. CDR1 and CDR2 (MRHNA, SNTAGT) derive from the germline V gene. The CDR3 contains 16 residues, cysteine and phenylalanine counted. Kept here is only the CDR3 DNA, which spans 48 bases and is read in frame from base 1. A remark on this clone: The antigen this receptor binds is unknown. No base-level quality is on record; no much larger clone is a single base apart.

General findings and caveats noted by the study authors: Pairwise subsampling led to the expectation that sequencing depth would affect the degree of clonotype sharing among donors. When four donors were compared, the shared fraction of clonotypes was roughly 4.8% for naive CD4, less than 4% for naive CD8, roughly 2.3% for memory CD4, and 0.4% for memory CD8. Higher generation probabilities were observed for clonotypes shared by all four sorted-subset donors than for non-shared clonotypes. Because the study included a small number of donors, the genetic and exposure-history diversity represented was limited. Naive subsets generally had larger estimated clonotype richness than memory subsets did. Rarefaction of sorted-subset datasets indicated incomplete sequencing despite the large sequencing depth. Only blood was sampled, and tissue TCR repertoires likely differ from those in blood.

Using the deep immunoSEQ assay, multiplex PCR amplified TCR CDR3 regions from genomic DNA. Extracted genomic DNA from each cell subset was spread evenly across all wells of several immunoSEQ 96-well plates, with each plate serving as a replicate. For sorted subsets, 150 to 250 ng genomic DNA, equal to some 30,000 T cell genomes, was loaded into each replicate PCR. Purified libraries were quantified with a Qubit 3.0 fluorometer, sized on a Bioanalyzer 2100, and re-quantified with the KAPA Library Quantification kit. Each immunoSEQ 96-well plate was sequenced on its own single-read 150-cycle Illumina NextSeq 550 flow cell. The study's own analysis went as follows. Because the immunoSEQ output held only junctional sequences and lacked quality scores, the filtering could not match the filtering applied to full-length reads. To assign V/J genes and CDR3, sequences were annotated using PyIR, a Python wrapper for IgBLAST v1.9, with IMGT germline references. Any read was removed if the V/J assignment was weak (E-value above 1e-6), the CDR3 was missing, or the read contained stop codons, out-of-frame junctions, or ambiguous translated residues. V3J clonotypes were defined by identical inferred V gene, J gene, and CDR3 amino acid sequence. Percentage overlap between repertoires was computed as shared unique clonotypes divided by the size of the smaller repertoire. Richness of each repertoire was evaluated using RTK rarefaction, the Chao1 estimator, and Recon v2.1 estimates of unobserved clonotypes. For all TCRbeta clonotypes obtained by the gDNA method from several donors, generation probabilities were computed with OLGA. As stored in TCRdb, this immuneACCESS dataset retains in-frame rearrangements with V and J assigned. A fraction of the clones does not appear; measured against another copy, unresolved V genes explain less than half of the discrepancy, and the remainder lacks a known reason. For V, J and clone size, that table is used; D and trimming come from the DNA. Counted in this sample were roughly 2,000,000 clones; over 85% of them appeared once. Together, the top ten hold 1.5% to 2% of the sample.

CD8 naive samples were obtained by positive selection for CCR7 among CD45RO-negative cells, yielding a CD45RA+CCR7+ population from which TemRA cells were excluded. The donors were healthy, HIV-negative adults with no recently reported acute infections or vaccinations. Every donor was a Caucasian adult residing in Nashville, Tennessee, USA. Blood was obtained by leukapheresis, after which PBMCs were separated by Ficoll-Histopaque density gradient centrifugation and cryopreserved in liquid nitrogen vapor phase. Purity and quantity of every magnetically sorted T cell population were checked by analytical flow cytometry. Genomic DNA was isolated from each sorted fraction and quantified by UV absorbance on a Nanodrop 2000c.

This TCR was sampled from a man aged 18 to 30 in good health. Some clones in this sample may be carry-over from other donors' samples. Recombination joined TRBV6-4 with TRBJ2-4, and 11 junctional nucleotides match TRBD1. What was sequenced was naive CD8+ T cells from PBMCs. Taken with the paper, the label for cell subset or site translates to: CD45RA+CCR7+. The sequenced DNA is TGTGCCAGCAGTGACGGACAGGGGGCCTCCAAAAACATTCAGTACTTC. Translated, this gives CASSDGQGASKNIQYF.